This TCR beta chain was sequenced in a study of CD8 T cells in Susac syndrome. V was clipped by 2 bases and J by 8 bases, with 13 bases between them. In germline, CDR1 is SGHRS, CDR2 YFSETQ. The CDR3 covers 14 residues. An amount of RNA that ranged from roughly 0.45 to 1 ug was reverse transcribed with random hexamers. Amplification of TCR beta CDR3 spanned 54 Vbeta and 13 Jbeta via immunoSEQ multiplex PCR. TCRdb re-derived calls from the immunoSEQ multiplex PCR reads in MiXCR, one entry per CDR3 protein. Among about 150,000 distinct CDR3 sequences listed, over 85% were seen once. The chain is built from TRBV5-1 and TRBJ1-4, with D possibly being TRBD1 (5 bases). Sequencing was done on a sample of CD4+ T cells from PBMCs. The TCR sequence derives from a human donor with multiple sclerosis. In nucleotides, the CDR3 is TGCGCCAGCAGCTTACGGGACGTCAACGAAAAACTGTTTTTT. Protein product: CASSLRDVNEKLFF. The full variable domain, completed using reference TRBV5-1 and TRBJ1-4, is KAGVTQTPRYLIKTRGQQVTLSCSPISGHRSVSWYQQTPGQGLQFLFEYFSETQRNKGNFPGRFSGRQFSNSRSEMNVSTLELGDSALYLCASSLRDVNEKLFFGSGTQLSVL.